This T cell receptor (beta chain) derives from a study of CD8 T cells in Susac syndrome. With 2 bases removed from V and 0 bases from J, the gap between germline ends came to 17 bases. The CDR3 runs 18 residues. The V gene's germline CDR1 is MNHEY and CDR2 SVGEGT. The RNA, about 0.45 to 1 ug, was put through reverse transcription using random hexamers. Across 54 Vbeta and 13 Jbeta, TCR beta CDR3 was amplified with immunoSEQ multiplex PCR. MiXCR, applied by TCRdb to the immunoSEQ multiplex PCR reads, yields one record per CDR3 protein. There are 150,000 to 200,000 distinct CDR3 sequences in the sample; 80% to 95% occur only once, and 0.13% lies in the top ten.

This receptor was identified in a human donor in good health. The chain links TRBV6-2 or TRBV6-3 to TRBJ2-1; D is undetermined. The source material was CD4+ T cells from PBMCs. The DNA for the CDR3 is TGTGCCAGCAGTTACCCTCCCTCCCGGGTGAGCTCCTACAATGAGCAGTTCTTC. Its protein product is CASSYPPSRVSSYNEQFF.